This T cell receptor beta chain was retrieved from a study of shared clonotypes between healthy human individuals. Assay: immunoSEQ multiplex PCR; the TCRdb copy retains only in-frame clones and omits some. The data show about 1,800,000 clones, with less than 95% seen just once and 1% to 1.5% held by the top ten. CD45RO-negative cells were positively selected for CCR7, leaving out terminally differentiated effector memory CD45RA+ cells. Donors included only healthy HIV-negative adults lacking recent acute infections or vaccinations. CDR1 is MNHNY and CDR2 is SVGAGI in the germline V gene (reference sequence). The V gene lost 4 bases and the J gene lost 2 bases, with 9 bases spanning the gap. CDR3 length: 14 residues.

Sequenced material: naive CD8+ T cells sorted from blood. The receptor's source is a man between 18 and 35 years old in good health. The gene calls are TRBV6-6 and TRBJ1-3; D not certain. The CDR3 nucleotides read TGTGCCAGCAGTTTCCGCCCAGCTGGAAACACCATATATTTT. Residues: CASSFRPAGNTIYF.